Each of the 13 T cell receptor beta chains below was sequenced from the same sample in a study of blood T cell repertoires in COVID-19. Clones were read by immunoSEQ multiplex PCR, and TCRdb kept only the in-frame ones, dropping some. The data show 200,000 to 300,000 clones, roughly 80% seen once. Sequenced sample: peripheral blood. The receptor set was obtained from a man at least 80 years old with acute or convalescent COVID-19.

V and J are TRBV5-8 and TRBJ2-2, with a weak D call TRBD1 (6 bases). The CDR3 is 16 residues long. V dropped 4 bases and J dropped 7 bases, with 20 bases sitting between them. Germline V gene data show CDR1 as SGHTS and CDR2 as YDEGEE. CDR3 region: CASSRTTGLRNGELFF. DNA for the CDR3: TGTGCCAGCAGCCGAACTACAGGGTTAAGGAACGGGGAGCTGTTTTTT.

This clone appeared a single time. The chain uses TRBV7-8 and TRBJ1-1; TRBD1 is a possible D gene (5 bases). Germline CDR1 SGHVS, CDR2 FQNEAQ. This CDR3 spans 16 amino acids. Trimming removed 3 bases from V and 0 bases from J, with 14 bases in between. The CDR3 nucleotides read TGTGCCAGCAGCTTGGGGCCCCCTTCGATGAACACTGAAGCTTTCTTT. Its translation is CASSLGPPSMNTEAFF.

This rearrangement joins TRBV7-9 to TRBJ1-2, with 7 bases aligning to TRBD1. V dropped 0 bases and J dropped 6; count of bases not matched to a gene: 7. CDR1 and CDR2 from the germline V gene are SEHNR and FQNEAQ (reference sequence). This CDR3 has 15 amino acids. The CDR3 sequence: CASSLATGEVNGYTF. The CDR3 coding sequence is TGTGCCAGCAGCTTAGCTACAGGGGAGGTCAATGGCTACACCTTC.

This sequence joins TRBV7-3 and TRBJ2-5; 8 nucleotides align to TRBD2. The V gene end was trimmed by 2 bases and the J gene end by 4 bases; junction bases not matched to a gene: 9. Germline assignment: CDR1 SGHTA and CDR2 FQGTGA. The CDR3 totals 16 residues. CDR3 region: CASSLLGREGGETQYF. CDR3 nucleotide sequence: TGTGCCAGCAGCTTATTGGGTCGGGAGGGAGGAGAGACCCAGTACTTC.

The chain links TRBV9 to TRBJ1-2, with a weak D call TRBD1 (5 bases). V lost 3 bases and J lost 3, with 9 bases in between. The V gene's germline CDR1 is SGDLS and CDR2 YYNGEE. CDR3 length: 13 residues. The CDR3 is CASSETEHYGYTF. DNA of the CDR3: TGTGCCAGCAGCGAGACAGAACACTATGGCTACACCTTC.

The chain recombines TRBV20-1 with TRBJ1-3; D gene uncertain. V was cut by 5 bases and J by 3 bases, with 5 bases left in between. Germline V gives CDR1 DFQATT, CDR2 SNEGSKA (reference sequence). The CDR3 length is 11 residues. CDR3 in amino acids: CSAFIGNTIYF. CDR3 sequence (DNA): TGCAGTGCTTTCATTGGAAACACCATATATTTT.

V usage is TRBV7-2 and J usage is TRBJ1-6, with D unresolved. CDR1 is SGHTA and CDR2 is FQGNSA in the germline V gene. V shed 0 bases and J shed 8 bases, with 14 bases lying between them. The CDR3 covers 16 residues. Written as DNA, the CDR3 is TGTGCCAGCAGCTTAGCGAGGCCAGCGGCGGATTCACCCCTCCACTTT. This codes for CASSLARPAADSPLHF. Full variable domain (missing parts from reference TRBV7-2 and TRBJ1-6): GAGVSQSPSNKVTEKGKDVELRCDPISGHTALYWYRQSLGQGLEFLIYFQGNSAPDKSGLPSDRFSAERTGGSVSTLTIQRTQQEDSAVYLCASSLARPAADSPLHFGNGTRLTVT.

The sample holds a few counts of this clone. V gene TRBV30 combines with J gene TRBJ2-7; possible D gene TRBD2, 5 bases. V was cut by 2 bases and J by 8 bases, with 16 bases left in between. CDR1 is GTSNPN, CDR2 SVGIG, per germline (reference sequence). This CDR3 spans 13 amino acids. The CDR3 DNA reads TGTGCCTGGAGTAGGCAGCTCTCGGGGAAGCAGTACTTC. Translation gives CAWSRQLSGKQYF.

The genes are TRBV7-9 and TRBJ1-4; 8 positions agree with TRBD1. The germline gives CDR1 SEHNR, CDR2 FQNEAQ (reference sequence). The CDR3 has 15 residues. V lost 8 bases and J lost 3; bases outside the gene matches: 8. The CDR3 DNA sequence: TGTGCCAGCGACACTACAGGGGGAGCTAATGAAAAACTGTTTTTT. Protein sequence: CASDTTGGANEKLFF.

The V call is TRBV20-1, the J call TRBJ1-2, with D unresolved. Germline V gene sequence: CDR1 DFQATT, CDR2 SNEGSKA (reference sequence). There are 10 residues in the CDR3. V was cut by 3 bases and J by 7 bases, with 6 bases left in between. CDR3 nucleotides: TGCAGTGCTAGTACGGGTGGCTACACCTTC. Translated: CSASTGGYTF.

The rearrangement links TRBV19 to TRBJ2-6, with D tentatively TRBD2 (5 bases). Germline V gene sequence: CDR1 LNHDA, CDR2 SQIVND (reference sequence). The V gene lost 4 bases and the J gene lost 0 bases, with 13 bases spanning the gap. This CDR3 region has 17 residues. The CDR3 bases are TGTGCCAGTAGTACCATGGGGAGTATCTCTGGGGCCAACGTCCTGACTTTC. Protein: CASSTMGSISGANVLTF.

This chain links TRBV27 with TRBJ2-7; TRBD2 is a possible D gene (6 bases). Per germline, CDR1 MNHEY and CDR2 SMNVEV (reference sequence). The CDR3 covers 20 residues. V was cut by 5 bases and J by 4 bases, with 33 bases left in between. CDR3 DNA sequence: TGTGCCAGCAGTCCCGACGGACATGTTGGGAGACTAGGGGTGGAATACGAGCAGTACTTC. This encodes CASSPDGHVGRLGVEYEQYF.

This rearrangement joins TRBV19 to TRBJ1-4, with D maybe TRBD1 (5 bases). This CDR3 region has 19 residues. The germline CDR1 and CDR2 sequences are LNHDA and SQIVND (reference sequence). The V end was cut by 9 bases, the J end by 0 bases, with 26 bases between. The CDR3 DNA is TGTGCCAGCAGCGTCAGGGCGGAGTGGGCATTTGCAACTAATGAAAAACTGTTTTTT. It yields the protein CASSVRAEWAFATNEKLFF.